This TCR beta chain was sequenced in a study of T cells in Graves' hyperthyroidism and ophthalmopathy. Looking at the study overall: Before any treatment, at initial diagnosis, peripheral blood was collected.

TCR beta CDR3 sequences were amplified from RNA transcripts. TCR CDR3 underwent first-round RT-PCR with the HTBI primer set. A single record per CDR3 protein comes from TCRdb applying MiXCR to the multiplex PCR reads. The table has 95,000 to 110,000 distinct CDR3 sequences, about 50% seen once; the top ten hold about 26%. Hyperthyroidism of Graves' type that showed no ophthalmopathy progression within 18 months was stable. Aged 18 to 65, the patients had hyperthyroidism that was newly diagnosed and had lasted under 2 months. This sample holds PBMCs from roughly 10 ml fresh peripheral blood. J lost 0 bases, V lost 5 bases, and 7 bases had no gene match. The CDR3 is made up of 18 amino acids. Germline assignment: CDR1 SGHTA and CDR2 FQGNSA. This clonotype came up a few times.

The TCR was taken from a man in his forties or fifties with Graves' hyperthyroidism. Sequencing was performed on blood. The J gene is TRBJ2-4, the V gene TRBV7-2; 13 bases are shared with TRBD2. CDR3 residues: CASSQTSGGTIAKNIQYF. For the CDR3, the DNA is TGTGCCAGCAGCCAGACTAGCGGGGGGACCATAGCCAAAAACATTCAGTACTTC.